One sample yielded the 21 T cell receptor beta chains listed below, sequenced in a study of post-analysis software for immune sequencing data. No antigen has been identified for these receptors. Study-wide points: Several TRBV segments were more frequent in patients than controls; TRBV5-6, TRBV5-1 and TRBV20-1 belonged to this group.

Prepared libraries of TCR beta cDNA carried unique molecular identifiers. TCRdb fed the PCR reads into MiXCR, producing one record per CDR3 protein. The sample has about 540,000 distinct CDR3 sequences; 34% are singletons. The sample comprised blood. These receptors were taken from a girl aged 2-17 years with multiple sclerosis.

The chain carries TRBV12-3 or TRBV12-4 and TRBJ2-3, with 10 bases identical to TRBD1. The CDR3 contains 15 residues. V lost 7 bases, J lost 4 bases, and 8 bases stayed unmatched. The CDR3 reads CASTWDRGRADTQYF. In DNA form, the CDR3 reads TGTGCCAGCACCTGGGACAGGGGAAGGGCAGATACGCAGTATTTT.

The chain recombines TRBV5-1 with TRBJ1-2; D is unclear. Trimming took 4 bases from V and 8 from J, leaving 15 bases between them. Germline V gene data show CDR1 as SGHRS and CDR2 as YFSETQ. CDR3 length: 13 amino acids. The CDR3 reads CASSPEAVEGYTF. CDR3 coding DNA: TGCGCCAGCAGCCCCGAGGCAGTGGAAGGCTACACCTTC. The variable domain in full, completed from reference TRBV5-1 and TRBJ1-2, reads KAGVTQTPRYLIKTRGQQVTLSCSPISGHRSVSWYQQTPGQGLQFLFEYFSETQRNKGNFPGRFSGRQFSNSRSEMNVSTLELGDSALYLCASSPEAVEGYTFGSGTRLTVV.

V and J are TRBV5-1 and TRBJ2-1, with 7 bases aligning to TRBD2. The V gene's germline CDR1 is SGHRS and CDR2 YFSETQ. Germline trimming cut 4 bases from V and 4 bases from J; bases unmatched to any gene: 11. CDR3 length: 16 residues. CDR3 sequence (DNA): TGCGCCAGCAGCCCCGGGACTACACTCATTTACAATGAGCAGTTCTTC. This gives the protein CASSPGTTLIYNEQFF.

The chain couples TRBV5-1 to TRBJ2-5, with TRBD2 matching 8 bases. Looked up from germline, CDR1 is SGHRS and CDR2 is YFSETQ. V shed 1 base and J 2 bases; nucleotides not matched to a gene: 10. The CDR3 is 17 residues long. CDR3 coding DNA: TGCGCCAGCAGCTTGCCACAACGGGGGGGACGACAAGAGACCCAGTACTTC. Translated, it gives CASSLPQRGGRQETQYF. Using reference TRBV5-1 and TRBJ2-5 for the parts outside the CDR3, the full variable domain is KAGVTQTPRYLIKTRGQQVTLSCSPISGHRSVSWYQQTPGQGLQFLFEYFSETQRNKGNFPGRFSGRQFSNSRSEMNVSTLELGDSALYLCASSLPQRGGRQETQYFGPGTRLLVL.

The chain joins TRBV20-1 to TRBJ1-5; 9 bases line up with TRBD1. There are 15 residues in the CDR3. V trimming: 6 bases; J trimming: 3 bases; junction bases outside the gene matches: 9. The germline V gene encodes CDR1 DFQATT and CDR2 SNEGSKA (reference sequence). CDR3 in amino acids: CSAQSGQGYNQPQHF. As DNA, the CDR3 is TGCAGTGCGCAGTCGGGACAGGGATACAATCAGCCCCAGCATTTT.

The chain recombines TRBV20-1 with TRBJ1-2, with a tentative D call TRBD1 (5 bases). The CDR3 contains 18 residues. V lost 1 base, J lost 1 base, and 22 bases lay in between. CDR1 DFQATT and CDR2 SNEGSKA come from the germline V gene (reference sequence). The CDR3 nucleotides read TGCAGTGCTAGAGTCGGGACGAAAAGTGGACGGCTTAACTATGGCTACACCTTC. Translation: CSARVGTKSGRLNYGYTF.

The J gene is TRBJ2-6, the V gene TRBV24-1; TRBD1 matches at 7 bases. Germline CDR1 is KGHDR and CDR2 is SFDVKD. V gave up 10 bases and J gave up 0 bases; unmatched junction bases: 11. This CDR3 has 17 amino acids. The CDR3 loop reads CATSGDSFSSGANVLTF. CDR3 DNA sequence: TGTGCCACGTCCGGGGACAGCTTCAGCTCTGGGGCCAACGTCCTGACTTTC.

The chain uses TRBV5-1 and TRBJ2-7, with unresolved D. With 0 bases removed from V and 3 bases from J, the gap between germline ends came to 10 bases. Germline V lookup: CDR1 SGHRS, CDR2 YFSETQ. This CDR3 spans 14 amino acids. The CDR3 region has the DNA TGCGCCAGCAGCTTGGCCGGGTGGGACTACGAGCAGTACTTC. It specifies CASSLAGWDYEQYF.

This clonotype was counted a few times. This chain joins TRBV20-1 and TRBJ1-2; D remains ambiguous. This CDR3 has 13 amino acids. Germline loops: CDR1 DFQATT, CDR2 SNEGSKA (reference sequence). V dropped 4 bases and J dropped 1 base, with 10 bases sitting between them. The CDR3 region is CSANEGSNYGYTF. CDR3 nucleotide sequence: TGCAGTGCTAATGAGGGCAGTAACTATGGCTACACCTTC.

This chain uses TRBV20-1 with TRBJ2-4; 10 bases match TRBD2. Near its end, the DNA agrees better with TRBJ2-5, so the J call may be wrong. The CDR3 has 15 residues. The germline gives CDR1 DFQATT, CDR2 SNEGSKA (reference sequence). The CDR3 region has the DNA TGCAGTGCTAGTAGCGGGGGGCCACAAAAAGAGACCCAGTACTTC. Protein product: CSASSGGPQKETQYF.

The sample holds a few counts of this clonotype. The chain is built from TRBV12-3 or TRBV12-4 and TRBJ1-2; tentatively, D is TRBD1 (5 bases). Trimming removed 5 bases from V and 8 bases from J, with 21 bases in between. The CDR3 is 15 amino acids. The chain's CDR3 is CASSPPPLGVGGYTF. CDR3 DNA sequence: TGTGCCAGCAGTCCTCCCCCTTTGGGGGTTGGAGGCTACACCTTC.

The J gene is TRBJ2-7, the V gene TRBV18; possibly TRBD2 for D (6 bases). The ends were cut back, 4 bases at V and 3 bases at J, with 16 bases in the middle. The V gene's germline CDR1 is KGHSH and CDR2 LQKENI. This CDR3 is built from 15 residues. The CDR3 DNA reads as TGTGCCAGCTCACAGGCGGGACTGGGGAGCTACGAGCAGTACTTC. Protein sequence: CASSQAGLGSYEQYF.

J is TRBJ1-5 and V is TRBV5-1, with TRBD1 as a possible D gene (5 bases). The length of the CDR3 is 16 residues. The V end was cut by 1 base, the J end by 7 bases, with 18 bases between. Germline V gene data show CDR1 as SGHRS and CDR2 as YFSETQ. CDR3 nucleotides: TGCGCCAGCAGCTTGATTCCAGGGCGCGATAAACAGCCCCAGCATTTT. Translating it yields CASSLIPGRDKQPQHF.

The rearrangement links TRBV24-1 to TRBJ2-1; 13 nucleotides align to TRBD2. Germline trimming cut 7 bases from V and 6 bases from J; bases unmatched to any gene: 5. CDR1 and CDR2 (germline): KGHDR, SFDVKD. The CDR3 covers 15 residues. In DNA form, the CDR3 reads TGTGCCACCAGCGCTACTAGCGGGGGGGCCAATGAGCAGTTCTTC. Its translation: CATSATSGGANEQFF.

This chain connects TRBV20-1 to TRBJ2-3; the match to TRBD2 covers 7 bases. The CDR3 spans 13 residues. J lost 1 base, V lost 7 bases, and 5 bases had no gene match. Germline V CDR1 and CDR2: DFQATT, SNEGSKA (reference sequence). This chain's CDR3 is CSGLAGGTDTQYF. The CDR3 nucleotides read TGCAGTGGGCTGGCGGGGGGCACAGATACGCAGTATTTT.

The chain couples TRBV13 to TRBJ1-2; D gene ambiguous. Trimming left V 0 bases short and J 4 bases short, with 12 bases between. The CDR3 runs 15 residues. Germline V gene sequence: CDR1 PRHDT, CDR2 FYEKMQ (reference sequence). CDR3 DNA: TGTGCCAGCAGCTTAGGGGACTTCTCGGGCTATGGCTACACCTTC. Translation: CASSLGDFSGYGYTF.

The V and J genes are TRBV4-1 and TRBJ2-6, with 12 bases matching TRBD1. Germline CDR1 MGHRA, CDR2 YSYEKL. V shed 0 bases and J 3 bases; nucleotides not matched to a gene: 6. The CDR3 runs 19 residues. The CDR3 loop reads CASSQEAGQGAFGANVLTF. DNA of the CDR3: TGCGCCAGCAGCCAAGAGGCGGGACAGGGGGCATTTGGGGCCAACGTCCTGACTTTC.

This clonotype was detected a few times. J is TRBJ2-1 and V is TRBV12-3 or TRBV12-4; the D gene is possibly TRBD1 (5 bases). V was cut by 5 bases and J by 0 bases, with 17 bases left in between. This CDR3 is 17 amino acids long. The CDR3 loop reads CASSLRSLRGSYNEQFF. In DNA, the CDR3 is TGTGCCAGCAGTCTCCGCTCCCTAAGGGGCTCCTACAATGAGCAGTTCTTC.

Here the CDR3 reads CAISESGGRLAGGTDTQYF. DNA for the CDR3: TGTGCCATCAGTGAGTCAGGAGGCAGGCTAGCGGGGGGCACAGATACGCAGTATTTT. This rearrangement joins TRBV10-3 to TRBJ2-3, with TRBD2 matching 10 bases. This CDR3 has 19 residues. With 0 bases clipped from V and 1 base from J, the junction kept 10 bases outside the gene matches. CDR1 and CDR2 from the germline V gene are ENHRY and SYGVKD.

The chain joins TRBV20-1 to TRBJ1-2; D is unresolved. The CDR3 consists of 11 residues. The V gene's germline CDR1 is DFQATT and CDR2 SNEGSKA (reference sequence). V gave up 1 base and J gave up 4 bases, with 4 bases separating them. The CDR3 region is CSARVGYGYTF. The CDR3 bases are TGCAGTGCTAGAGTGGGCTATGGCTACACCTTC.

In its sample, this clonotype was seen many times. The chain carries TRBV10-3 and TRBJ1-2, with D maybe TRBD1 (5 bases). This CDR3 is 12 amino acids long. Germline lookup yields CDR1 ENHRY and CDR2 SYGVKD. V dropped 8 bases and J dropped 5 bases, with 12 bases sitting between them. This CDR3 reads CAIGGIRYGYTF. The CDR3 DNA follows: TGTGCCATCGGGGGGATTCGGTATGGCTACACCTTC.